Listed below are T cell receptor beta chains from one sample, sequenced in a study of blood T cells in healthy people across ages. Each CDR3 protein is one row after TCRdb ran MiXCR on the 5' RACE reads. The sample has some 800,000 distinct CDR3 sequences, approximately 25% seen once. The same sample was also used in a study of T cells of mothers and their children.

Input material: blood. The receptor set was obtained from a boy between 10 and 17 years old in good health. Each CDR3 is given without its conserved first and last residue. A D gene is named only where the DNA matches it firmly. Some rows mark clone size as missing; the rest say once, few, many or name a class of expanded clone.

clone_size | d_call | v_call | cdr3_aa
few | TRBD1 | TRBV12-3/TRBV12-4 | ASTWGTGSYEQY
. | . | TRBV12-3/TRBV12-4 | ASSQTRRQGETQY
. | . | TRBV20-1 | SAIPRGRYETQY
. | . | TRBV6-1 | ASTRVRGTNEKLF
few | . | TRBV5-1 | ASIQDTQY
. | . | TRBV6-2/TRBV6-3 | ASSYAELMNTEAF
. | . | TRBV9 | ASSIGPGQETQY
few | . | TRBV29-1 | SVVTIYSYEQY
. | TRBD2 | TRBV7-9 | ASSLGQRGLNLLTGELF
few | TRBD1 | TRBV2 | ASKEGTGSETQY